This T cell receptor beta chain was documented in a study of Graves' ophthalmopathy and Graves' hyperthyroidism. General observations from the study: Progression of ophthalmopathy was predicted by the model with roughly 71% sensitivity and about 72% specificity. Most thyroid-expanded clonotypes exceeding 0.001 frequency were also found in blood. Using 13 signatures, a model distinguished ophthalmopathy from stable hyperthyroidism, reaching around 90% sensitivity and 70% to 83% specificity.

Hyperthyroidism cases were recent diagnoses of under 2 months' duration in people aged 18 to 65. RNA transcripts were the template, and TCR beta CDR3 regions were amplified from them. Following a first-round RT-PCR that used HTBI primers, a second-round multiplex PCR was carried out. One entry per CDR3 protein results from TCRdb running MiXCR on the multiplex PCR reads. This table holds hundreds of thousands of distinct CDR3 sequences, 20% to 25% found once. CDR1 is SNHLY and CDR2 is FYNNEI in the germline V gene. V was pared by 6 bases and J by 7 bases, with 13 bases of the junction left unmatched. This CDR3 spans 15 amino acids. With regard to this clonotype: Its target is unknown.

The chain combines TRBV2 with TRBJ2-7; 9 nucleotides match TRBD1. The origin of this receptor is a woman between 18 and 30 years old with stable Graves' hyperthyroidism. The sequencing input was peripheral blood. CDR3 DNA: TGTGCCAGCAGCGCCCTGGGACAGGGTCTTGGGGAGCAGTACTTC. Its translation: CASSALGQGLGEQYF.